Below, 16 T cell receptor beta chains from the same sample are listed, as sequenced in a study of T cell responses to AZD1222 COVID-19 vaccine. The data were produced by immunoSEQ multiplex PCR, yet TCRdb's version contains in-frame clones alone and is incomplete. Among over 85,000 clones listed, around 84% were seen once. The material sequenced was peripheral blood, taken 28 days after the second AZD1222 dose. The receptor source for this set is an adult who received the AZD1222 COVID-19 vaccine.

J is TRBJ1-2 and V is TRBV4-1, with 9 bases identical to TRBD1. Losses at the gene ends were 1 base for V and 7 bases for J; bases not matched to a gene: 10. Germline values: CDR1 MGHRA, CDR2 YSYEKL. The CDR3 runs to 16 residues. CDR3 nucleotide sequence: TGCGCCAGCAGCCAAGGCCTGGGGACAGGGACATCTGGCTACACCTTC. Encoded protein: CASSQGLGTGTSGYTF.

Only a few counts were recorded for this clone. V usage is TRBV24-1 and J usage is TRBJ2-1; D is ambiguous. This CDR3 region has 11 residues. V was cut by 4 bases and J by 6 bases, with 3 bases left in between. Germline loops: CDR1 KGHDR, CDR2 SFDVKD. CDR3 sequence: CATSEINEQFF. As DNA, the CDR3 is TGTGCCACCAGTGAAATCAATGAGCAGTTCTTC.

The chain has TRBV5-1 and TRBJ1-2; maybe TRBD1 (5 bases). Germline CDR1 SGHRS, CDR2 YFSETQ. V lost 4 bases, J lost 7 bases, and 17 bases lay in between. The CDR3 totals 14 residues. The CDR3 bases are TGCGCCAGCAGCCTGACCGGGACGCTCACTGGCTACACCTTC. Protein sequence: CASSLTGTLTGYTF.

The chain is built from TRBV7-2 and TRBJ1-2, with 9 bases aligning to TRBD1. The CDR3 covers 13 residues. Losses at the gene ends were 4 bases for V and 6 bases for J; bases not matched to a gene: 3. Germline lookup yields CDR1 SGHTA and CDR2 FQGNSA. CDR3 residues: CASSYRQGDGYTF. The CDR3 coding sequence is TGTGCCAGCAGCTACCGACAGGGGGATGGCTACACCTTC.

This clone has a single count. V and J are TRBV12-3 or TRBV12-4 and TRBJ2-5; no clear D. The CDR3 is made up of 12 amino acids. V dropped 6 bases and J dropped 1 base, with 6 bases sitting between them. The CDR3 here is CASRRFQETQYF. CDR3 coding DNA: TGTGCCAGCAGAAGGTTCCAAGAGACCCAGTACTTC.

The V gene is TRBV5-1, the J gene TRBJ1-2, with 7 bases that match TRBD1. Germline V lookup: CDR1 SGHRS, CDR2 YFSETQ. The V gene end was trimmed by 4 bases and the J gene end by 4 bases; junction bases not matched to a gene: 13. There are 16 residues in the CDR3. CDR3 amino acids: CASSPGTALVVYGYTF. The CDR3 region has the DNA TGCGCCAGCAGCCCCGGGACAGCGTTGGTTGTCTATGGCTACACCTTC.

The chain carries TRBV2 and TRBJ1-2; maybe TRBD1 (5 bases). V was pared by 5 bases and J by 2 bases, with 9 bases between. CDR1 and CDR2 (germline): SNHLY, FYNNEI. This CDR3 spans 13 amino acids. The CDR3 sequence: CASSRDSNYGYTF. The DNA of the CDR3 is TGTGCCAGCAGTCGGGACTCCAACTATGGCTACACCTTC.

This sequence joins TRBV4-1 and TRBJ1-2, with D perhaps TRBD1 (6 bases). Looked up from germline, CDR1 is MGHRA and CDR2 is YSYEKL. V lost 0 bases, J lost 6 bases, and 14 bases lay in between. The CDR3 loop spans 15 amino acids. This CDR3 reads CASSQDMGGQDGYTF. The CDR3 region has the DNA TGCGCCAGCAGCCAAGATATGGGGGGGCAGGATGGCTACACCTTC.

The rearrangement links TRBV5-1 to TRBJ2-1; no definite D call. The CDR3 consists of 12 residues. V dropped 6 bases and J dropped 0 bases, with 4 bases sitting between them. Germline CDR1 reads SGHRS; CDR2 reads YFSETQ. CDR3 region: CASKVSYNEQFF. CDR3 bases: TGCGCCAGCAAAGTCTCCTACAATGAGCAGTTCTTC.

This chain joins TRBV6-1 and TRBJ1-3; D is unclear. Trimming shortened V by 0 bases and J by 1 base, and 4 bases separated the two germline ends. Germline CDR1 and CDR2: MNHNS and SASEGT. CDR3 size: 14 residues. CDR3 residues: CASSEAGSGNTIYF. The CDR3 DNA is TGTGCCAGCAGTGAAGCAGGGTCTGGAAACACCATATATTTT.

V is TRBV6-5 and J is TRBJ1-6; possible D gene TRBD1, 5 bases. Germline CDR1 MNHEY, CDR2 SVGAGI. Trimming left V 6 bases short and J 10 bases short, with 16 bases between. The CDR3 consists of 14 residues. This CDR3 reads CASSLDIVYSPLHF. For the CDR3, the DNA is TGTGCCAGCAGCCTGGACATTGTATACTCACCCCTCCACTTT.

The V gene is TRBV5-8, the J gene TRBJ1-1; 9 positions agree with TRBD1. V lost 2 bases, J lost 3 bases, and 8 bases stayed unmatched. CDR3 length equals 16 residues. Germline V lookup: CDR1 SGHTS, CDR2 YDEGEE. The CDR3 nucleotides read TGTGCCAGCAGCTTCCGGGGGACAGGGCGTGACACTGAAGCTTTCTTT. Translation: CASSFRGTGRDTEAFF.

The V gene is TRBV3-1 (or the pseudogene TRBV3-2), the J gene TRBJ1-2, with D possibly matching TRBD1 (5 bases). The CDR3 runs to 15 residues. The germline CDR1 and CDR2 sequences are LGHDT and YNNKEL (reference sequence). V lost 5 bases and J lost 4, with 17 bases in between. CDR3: CASSGETVGVYGYTF. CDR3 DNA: TGTGCCAGCAGCGGGGAGACAGTTGGGGTCTATGGCTACACCTTC.

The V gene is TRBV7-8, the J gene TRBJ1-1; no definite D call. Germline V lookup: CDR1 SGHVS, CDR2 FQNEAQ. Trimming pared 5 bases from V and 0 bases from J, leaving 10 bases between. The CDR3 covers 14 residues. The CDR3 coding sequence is TGTGCCAGCAGCCAAAGTGGAATGAACACTGAAGCTTTCTTT. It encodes CASSQSGMNTEAFF.

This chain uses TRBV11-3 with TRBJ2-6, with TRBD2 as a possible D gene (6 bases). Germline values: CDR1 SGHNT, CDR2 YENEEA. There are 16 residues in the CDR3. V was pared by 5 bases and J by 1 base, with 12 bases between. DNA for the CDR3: TGTGCCAGCAGCAACGCGGGGCGGTCTGGGGCCAACGTCCTGACTTTC. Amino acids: CASSNAGRSGANVLTF.

As DNA, the CDR3 is TGTGCCAGCAGTACGGGTGCGTATAGCAATCAGCCCCAGCATTTT. Its protein is CASSTGAYSNQPQHF. The rearrangement links TRBV6-2 or TRBV6-3 to TRBJ1-5; D gene uncertain. Trimming removed 5 bases from V and 0 bases from J, with 11 bases in between. This CDR3 spans 15 amino acids. Germline CDR1 is MNHEY and CDR2 is SVGEGT.